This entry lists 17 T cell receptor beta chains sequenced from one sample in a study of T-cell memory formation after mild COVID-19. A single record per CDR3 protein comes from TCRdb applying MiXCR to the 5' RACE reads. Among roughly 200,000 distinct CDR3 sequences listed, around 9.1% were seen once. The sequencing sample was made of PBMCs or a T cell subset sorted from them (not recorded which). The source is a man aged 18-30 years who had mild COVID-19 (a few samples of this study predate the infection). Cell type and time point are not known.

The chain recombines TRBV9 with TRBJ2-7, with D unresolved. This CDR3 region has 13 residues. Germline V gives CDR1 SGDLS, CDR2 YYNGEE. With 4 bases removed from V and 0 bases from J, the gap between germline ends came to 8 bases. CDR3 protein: CASSPRPSYEQYV. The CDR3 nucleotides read TGTGCCAGCAGCCCCAGGCCCTCCTACGAGCAGTACGTC.

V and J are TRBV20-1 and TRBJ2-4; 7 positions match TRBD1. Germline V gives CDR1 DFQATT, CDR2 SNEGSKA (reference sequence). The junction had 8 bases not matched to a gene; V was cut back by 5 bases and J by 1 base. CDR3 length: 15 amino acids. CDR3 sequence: CSADRESYAKNIQYF. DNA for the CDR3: TGCAGTGCTGACAGGGAGAGTTACGCCAAAAACATTCAGTACTTC.

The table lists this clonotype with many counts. In nucleotides, the CDR3 is TGCGCCAGCAGCTTGGTGGGCGGAGGCACTGAAGCTTTCTTT. Its protein is CASSLVGGGTEAFF. This chain uses TRBV5-1 with TRBJ1-1; unclear D gene. Germline CDR1 SGHRS, CDR2 YFSETQ. Between the trimmed V and J ends, which lost 0 bases and 4 bases, there was a span of 10 bases. The CDR3 spans 14 residues.

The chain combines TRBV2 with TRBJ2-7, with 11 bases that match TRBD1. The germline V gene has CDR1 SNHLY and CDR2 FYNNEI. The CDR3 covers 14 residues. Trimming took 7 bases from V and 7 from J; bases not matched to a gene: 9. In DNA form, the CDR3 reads TGTGCCAGCATCCCGAGGACAGGGGGCTATGAGCAGTACTTC. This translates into CASIPRTGGYEQYF. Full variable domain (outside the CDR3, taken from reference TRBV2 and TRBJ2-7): EPEVTQTPSHQVTQMGQEVILRCVPISNHLYFYWYRQILGQKVEFLVSFYNNEISEKSEIFDDQFSVERPDGSNFTLKIRSTKLEDSAMYFCASIPRTGGYEQYFGPGTRLTVT.

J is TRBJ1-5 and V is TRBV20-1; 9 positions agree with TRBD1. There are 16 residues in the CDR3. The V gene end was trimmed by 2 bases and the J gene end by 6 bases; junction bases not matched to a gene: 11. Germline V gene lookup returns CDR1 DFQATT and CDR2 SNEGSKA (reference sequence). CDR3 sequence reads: CSARYPGTGRIQPQHF. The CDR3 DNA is TGCAGTGCTAGATATCCCGGGACAGGGCGCATTCAGCCCCAGCATTTT.

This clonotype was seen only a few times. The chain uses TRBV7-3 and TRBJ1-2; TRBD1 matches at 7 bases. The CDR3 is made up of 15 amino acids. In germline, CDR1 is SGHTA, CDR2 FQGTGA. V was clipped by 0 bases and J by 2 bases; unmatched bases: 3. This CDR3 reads CASSLTGRGNYGYTF. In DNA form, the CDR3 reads TGTGCCAGCAGCTTAACCGGCAGGGGGAACTATGGCTACACCTTC.

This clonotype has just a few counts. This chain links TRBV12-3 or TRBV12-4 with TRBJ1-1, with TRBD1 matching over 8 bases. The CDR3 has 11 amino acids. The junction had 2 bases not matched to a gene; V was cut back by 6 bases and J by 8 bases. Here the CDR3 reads CASRRTGEAFF. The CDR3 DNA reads TGTGCCAGCAGAAGGACAGGGGAAGCTTTCTTT.

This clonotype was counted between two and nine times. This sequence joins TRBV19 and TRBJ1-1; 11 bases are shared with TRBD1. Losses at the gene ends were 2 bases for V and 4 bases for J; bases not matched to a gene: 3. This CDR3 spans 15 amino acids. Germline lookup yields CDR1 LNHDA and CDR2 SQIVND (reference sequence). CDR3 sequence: CASSIMGQGGTEAFF. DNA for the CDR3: TGTGCCAGTAGTATAATGGGACAGGGGGGCACTGAAGCTTTCTTT.

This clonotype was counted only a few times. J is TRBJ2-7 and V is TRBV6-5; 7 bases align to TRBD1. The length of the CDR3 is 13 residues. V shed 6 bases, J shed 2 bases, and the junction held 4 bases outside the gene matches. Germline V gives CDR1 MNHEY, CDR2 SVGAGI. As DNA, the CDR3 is TGTGCCAGCAGAACGACAGGGACCTACGAGCAGTACTTC. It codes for CASRTTGTYEQYF.

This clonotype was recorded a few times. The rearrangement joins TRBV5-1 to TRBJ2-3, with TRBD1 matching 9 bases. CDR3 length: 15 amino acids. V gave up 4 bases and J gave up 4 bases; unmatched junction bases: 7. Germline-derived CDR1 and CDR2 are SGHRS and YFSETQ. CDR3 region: CASSLTGGWSDTQYF. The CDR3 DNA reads TGCGCCAGCAGCCTTACAGGGGGCTGGTCAGATACGCAGTATTTT.

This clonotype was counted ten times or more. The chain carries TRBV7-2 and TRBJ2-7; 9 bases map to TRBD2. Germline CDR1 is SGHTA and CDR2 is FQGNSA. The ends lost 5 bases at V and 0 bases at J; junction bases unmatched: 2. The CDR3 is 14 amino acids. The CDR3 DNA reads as TGTGCCAGCAGCCAACTAGCGGGCTCCTACGAGCAGTACTTC. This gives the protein CASSQLAGSYEQYF.

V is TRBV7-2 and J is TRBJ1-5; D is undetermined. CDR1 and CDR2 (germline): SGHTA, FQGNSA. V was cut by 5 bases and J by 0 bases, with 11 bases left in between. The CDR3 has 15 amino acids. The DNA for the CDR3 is TGTGCCAGCAGCCCTAGTACGGTTAGCAATCAGCCCCAGCATTTT. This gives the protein CASSPSTVSNQPQHF.

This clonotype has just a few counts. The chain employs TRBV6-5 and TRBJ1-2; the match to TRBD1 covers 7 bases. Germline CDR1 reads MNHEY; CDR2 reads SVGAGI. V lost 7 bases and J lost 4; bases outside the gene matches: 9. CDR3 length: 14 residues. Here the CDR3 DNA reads TGTGCCAGCACCCGGAGGGGGCAGGGCTATGGCTACACCTTC. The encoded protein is CASTRRGQGYGYTF.

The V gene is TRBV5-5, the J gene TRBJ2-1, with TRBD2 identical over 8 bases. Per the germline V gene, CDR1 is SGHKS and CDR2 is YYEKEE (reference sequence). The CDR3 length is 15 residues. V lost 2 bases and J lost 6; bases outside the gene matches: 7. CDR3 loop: CASSLTLAGGNEQFF. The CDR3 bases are TGTGCCAGCAGCTTAACGTTGGCGGGGGGCAATGAGCAGTTCTTC.

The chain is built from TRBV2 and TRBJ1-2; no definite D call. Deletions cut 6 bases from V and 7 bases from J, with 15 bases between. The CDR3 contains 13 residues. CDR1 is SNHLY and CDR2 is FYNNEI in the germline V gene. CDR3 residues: CASSPEGFAGYTF. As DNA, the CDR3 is TGTGCCAGCAGCCCTGAGGGTTTCGCTGGCTACACCTTC.

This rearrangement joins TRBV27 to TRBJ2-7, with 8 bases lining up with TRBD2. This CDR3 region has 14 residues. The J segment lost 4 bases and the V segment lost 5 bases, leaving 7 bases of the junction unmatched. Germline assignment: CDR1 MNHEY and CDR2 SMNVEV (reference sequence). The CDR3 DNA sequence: TGTGCCAGCAGTGACTTCAGCGGGGGATACGAGCAGTACTTC. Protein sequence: CASSDFSGGYEQYF.

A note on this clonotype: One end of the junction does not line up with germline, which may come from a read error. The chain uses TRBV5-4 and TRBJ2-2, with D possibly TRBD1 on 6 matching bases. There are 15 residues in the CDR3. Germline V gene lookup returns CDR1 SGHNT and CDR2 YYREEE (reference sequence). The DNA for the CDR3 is TGTGCCAGCAGGCCCACAGGGTCGAACGCCGGGGAGCTGTTTTTT. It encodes CASRPTGSNAGELFF.